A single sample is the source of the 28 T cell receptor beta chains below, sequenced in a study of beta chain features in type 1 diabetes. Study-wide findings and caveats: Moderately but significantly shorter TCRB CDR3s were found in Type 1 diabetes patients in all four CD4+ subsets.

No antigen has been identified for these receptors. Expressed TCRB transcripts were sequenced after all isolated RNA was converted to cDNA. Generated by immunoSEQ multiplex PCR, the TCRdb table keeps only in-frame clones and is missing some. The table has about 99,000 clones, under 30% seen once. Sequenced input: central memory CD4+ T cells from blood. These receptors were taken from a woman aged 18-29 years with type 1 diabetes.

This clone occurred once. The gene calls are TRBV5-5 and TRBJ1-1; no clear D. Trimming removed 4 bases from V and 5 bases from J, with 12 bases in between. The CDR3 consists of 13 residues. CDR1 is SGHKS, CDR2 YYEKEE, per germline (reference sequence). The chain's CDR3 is CASSRREMTEAFF. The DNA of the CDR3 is TGTGCCAGCAGCCGCCGGGAGATGACTGAAGCTTTCTTT.

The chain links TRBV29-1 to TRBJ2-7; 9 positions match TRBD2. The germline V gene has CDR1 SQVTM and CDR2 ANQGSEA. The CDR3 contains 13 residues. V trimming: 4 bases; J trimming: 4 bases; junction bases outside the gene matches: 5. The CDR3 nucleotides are TGCAGCGTTGTCGTCCTAGCGGGATACGAGCAGTACTTC. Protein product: CSVVVLAGYEQYF.

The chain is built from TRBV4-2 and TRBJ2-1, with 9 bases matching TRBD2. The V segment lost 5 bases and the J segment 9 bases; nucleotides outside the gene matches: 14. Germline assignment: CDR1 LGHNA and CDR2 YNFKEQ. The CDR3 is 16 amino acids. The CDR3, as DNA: TGTGCCAGCAGCTTGTTGGCTAGCGGGATAGGGGGTGAGCAGTTCTTC. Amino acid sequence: CASSLLASGIGGEQFF.

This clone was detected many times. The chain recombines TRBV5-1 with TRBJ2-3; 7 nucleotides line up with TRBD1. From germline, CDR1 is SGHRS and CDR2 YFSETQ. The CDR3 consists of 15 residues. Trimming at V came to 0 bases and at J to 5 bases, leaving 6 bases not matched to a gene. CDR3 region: CASSLGQSGGDTQYF. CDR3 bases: TGCGCCAGCAGCTTGGGTCAATCAGGGGGAGATACGCAGTATTTT.

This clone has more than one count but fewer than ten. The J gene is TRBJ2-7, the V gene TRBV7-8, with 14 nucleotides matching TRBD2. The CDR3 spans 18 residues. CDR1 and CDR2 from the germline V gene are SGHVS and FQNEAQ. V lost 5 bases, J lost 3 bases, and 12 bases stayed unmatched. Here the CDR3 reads CASSHQTSGRGRNYEQYF. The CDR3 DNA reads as TGTGCCAGCAGCCACCAGACTAGCGGGAGGGGAAGAAACTACGAGCAGTACTTC.

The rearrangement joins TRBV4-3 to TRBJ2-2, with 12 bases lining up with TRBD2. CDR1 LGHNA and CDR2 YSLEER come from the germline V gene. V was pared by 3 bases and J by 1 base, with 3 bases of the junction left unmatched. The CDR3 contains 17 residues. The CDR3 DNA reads TGCGCCAGCAGCCAGGAACTAGCGGGAGGGAACACCGGGGAGCTGTTTTTT. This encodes CASSQELAGGNTGELFF.

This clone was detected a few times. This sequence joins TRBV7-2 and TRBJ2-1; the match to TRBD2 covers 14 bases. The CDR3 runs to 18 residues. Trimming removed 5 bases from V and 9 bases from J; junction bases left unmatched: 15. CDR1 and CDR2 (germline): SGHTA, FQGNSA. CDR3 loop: CASSEGTSGRRFRGEQFF. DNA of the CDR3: TGTGCCAGCAGCGAAGGGACTAGCGGGAGAAGGTTTAGGGGTGAGCAGTTCTTC.

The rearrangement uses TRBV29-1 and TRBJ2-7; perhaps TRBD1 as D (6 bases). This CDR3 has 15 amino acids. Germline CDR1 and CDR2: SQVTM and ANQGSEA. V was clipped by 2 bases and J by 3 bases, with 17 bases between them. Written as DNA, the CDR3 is TGCAGCGTTGAAAGGGGGACCCATAAGGTCTACGAGCAGTACTTC. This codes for CSVERGTHKVYEQYF.

CDR3 nucleotide sequence: TGCGCCAGCAGCTTGGGGCCAGCGGGGAACACTGAAGCTTTCTTT. Translation: CASSLGPAGNTEAFF. The J gene is TRBJ1-1, the V gene TRBV5-1; D unresolved. Germline-derived CDR1 and CDR2 are SGHRS and YFSETQ. V lost 0 bases and J lost 1, with 10 bases in between. CDR3 length: 15 residues.

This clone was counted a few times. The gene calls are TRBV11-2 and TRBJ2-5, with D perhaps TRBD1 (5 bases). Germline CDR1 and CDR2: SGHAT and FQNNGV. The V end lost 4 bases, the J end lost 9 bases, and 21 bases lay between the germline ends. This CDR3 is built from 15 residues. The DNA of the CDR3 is TGTGCCAGCAGCTATAACGATAAGACCCAGGGTGCCCAGTACTTC. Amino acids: CASSYNDKTQGAQYF.

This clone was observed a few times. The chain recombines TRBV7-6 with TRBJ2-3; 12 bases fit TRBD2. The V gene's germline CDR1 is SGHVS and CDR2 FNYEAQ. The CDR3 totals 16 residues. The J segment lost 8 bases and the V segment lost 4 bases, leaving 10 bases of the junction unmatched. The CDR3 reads CASSSPSGRDLGTQYF. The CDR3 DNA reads TGTGCCAGCAGCTCCCCTAGCGGGAGGGATTTGGGTACGCAGTATTTT.

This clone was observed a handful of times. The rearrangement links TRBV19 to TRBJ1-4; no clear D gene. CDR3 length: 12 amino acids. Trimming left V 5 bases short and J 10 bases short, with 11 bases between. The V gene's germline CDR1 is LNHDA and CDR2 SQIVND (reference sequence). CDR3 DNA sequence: TGTGCCAGTAGTCCCGACTCCGGAAAACTGTTTTTT. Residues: CASSPDSGKLFF.

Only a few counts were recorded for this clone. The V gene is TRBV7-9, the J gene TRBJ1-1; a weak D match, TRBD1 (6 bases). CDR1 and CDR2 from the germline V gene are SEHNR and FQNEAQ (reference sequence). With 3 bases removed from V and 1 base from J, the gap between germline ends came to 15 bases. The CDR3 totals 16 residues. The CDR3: CASSFYETGPNTEAFF. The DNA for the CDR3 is TGTGCCAGCAGCTTCTACGAGACAGGCCCGAACACTGAAGCTTTCTTT.

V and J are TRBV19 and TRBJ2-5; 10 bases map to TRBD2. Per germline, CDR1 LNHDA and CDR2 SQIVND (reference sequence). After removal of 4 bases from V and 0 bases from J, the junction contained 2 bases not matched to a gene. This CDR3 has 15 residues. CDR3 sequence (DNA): TGTGCCAGTAGTAACCTAGCGGGAGACCAAGAGACCCAGTACTTC. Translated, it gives CASSNLAGDQETQYF.

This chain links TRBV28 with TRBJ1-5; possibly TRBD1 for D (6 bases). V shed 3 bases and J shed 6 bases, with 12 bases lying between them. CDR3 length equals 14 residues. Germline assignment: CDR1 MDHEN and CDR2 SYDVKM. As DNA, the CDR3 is TGTGCCAGCAGTTTTCGGCAGGGGTTTCAGCCCCAGCATTTT. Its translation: CASSFRQGFQPQHF. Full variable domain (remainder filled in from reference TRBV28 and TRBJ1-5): DVKVTQSSRYLVKRTGEKVFLECVQDMDHENMFWYRQDPGLGLRLIYFSYDVKMKEKGDIPEGYSVSREKKERFSLILESASTNQTSMYLCASSFRQGFQPQHFGDGTRLSIL.

The CDR3 DNA reads TGTGCCAGCTCACGGGCCCTTCTAGCGGGGGGCACAGATACGCAGTATTTT. It specifies CASSRALLAGGTDTQYF. This chain connects TRBV18 to TRBJ2-3, with 10 bases that match TRBD2. Germline V gives CDR1 KGHSH, CDR2 LQKENI. V was pared by 4 bases and J by 1 base, with 8 bases of the junction left unmatched. CDR3 length: 17 residues.

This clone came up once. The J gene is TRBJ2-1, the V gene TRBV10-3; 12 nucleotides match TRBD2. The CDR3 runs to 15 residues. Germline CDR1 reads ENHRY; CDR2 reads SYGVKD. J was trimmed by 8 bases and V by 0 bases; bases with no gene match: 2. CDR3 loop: CAISESTSGSYEQFF. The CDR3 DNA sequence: TGTGCCATCAGTGAGTCGACTAGCGGGAGTTATGAGCAGTTCTTC.

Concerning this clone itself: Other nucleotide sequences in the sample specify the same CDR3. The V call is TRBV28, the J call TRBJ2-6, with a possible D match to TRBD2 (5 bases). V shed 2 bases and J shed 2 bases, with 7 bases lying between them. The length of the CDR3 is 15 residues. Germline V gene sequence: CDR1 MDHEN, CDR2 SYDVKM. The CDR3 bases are TGTGCCAGCAGTTTAGCGGGTGCTGGGGCCAACGTCCTGACTTTC. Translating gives CASSLAGAGANVLTF.

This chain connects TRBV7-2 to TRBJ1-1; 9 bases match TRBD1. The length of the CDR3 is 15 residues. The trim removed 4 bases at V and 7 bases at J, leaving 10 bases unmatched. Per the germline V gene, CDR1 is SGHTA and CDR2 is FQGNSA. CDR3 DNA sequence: TGTGCCAGCAGCTCCGGACAGGGGACAGGGAGTGAAGCTTTCTTT. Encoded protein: CASSSGQGTGSEAFF.

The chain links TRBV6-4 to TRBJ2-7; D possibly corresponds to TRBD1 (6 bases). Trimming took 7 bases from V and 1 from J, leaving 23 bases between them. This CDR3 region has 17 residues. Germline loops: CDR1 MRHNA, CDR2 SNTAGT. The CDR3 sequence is CASTSPPPGVSSYEQYF. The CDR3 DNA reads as TGTGCCAGCACATCTCCCCCGCCAGGGGTAAGTTCCTACGAGCAGTACTTC.

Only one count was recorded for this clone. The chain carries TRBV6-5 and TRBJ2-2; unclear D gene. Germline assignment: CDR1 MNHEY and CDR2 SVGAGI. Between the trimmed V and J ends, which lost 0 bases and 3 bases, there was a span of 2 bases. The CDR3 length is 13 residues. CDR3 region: CASSYSYTGELFF. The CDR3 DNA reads TGTGCCAGCAGTTACTCCTACACCGGGGAGCTGTTTTTT.

In DNA form, the CDR3 reads TGTGCCTCACGACTAGCGGGATCGTACAATGAGCAGTTCTTC. It specifies CASRLAGSYNEQFF. The chain recombines TRBV30 with TRBJ2-1; 11 nucleotides agree with TRBD2. The CDR3 contains 14 residues. Germline V lookup: CDR1 GTSNPN, CDR2 SVGIG (reference sequence). V lost 7 bases, J lost 4 bases, and 6 bases stayed unmatched.

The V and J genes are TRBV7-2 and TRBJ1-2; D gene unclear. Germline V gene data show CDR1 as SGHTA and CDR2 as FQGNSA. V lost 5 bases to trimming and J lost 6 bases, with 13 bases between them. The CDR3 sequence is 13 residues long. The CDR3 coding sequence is TGTGCCAGCAGCCCCGGGGTGGGCCATGGCTACACCTTC. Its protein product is CASSPGVGHGYTF. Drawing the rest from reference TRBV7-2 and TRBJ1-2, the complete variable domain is GAGVSQSPSNKVTEKGKDVELRCDPISGHTALYWYRQSLGQGLEFLIYFQGNSAPDKSGLPSDRFSAERTGGSVSTLTIQRTQQEDSAVYLCASSPGVGHGYTFGSGTRLTVV.

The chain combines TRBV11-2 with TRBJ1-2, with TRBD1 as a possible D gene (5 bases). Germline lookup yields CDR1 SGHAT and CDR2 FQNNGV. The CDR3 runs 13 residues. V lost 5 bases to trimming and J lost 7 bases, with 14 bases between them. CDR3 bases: TGTGCCAGCAGCCTACAACGACAGCGTGGCTACACCTTC. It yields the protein CASSLQRQRGYTF.

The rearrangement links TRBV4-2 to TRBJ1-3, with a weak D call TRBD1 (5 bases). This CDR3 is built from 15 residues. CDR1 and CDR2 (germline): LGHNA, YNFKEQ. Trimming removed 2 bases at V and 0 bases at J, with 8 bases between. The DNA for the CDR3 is TGTGCCAGCAGCCAAAAGCAGGGCTCTGGAAACACCATATATTTT. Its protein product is CASSQKQGSGNTIYF.

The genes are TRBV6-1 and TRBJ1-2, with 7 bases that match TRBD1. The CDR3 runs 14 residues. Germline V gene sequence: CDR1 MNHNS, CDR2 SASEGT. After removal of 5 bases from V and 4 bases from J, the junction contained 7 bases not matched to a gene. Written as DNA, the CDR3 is TGTGCCAGCAGTCTTACAGGGGTTGGCTATGGCTACACCTTC. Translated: CASSLTGVGYGYTF.

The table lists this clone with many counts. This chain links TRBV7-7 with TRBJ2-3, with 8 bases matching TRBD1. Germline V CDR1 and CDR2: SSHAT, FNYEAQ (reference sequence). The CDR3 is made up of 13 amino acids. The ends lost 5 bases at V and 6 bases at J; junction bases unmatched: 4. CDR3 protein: CASSLGQGDTQYF. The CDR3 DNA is TGTGCCAGCAGCCTCGGACAGGGCGATACGCAGTATTTT.

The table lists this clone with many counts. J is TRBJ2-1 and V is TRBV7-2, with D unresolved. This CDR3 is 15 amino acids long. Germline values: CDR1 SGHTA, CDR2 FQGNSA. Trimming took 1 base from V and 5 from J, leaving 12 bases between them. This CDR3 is CASSLGPGMNNEQFF. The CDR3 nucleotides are TGTGCCAGCAGCTTAGGCCCGGGTATGAACAATGAGCAGTTCTTC.